The source of this T cell receptor beta chain is a study of blood T cell repertoires in COVID-19. Across the whole study: Donors in the United States, Italy and Spain gave samples during acute or convalescent COVID-19. T cells, B-cell-depleted T cells, or PBMCs supplied cDNA or gDNA.

Per the original methods: Reference gene primer amplification yielded estimated nucleated cell counts. Sequenced by immunoSEQ multiplex PCR; TCRdb stores in-frame clones only, minus some. Clone size and the V and J calls come from that table; the DNA yielded D and trimming. The sample lists about 44,000 clones; approximately 90% were seen once. Looked up from germline, CDR1 is SGHTA and CDR2 is FQGNSA. The ends were cut back, 0 bases at V and 1 base at J, with 7 bases in the middle. The CDR3 is made up of 14 amino acids. The sequenced sample was peripheral blood. The sequence came from a woman of 80 years or more in a cohort sampled during active or convalescent COVID-19. V gene TRBV7-2 combines with J gene TRBJ2-7; D may be TRBD2 (6 bases). DNA for the CDR3: TGTGCCAGCAGCTTAGCCAGCGGGTCCTACGAGCAGTACTTC. Residues: CASSLASGSYEQYF.